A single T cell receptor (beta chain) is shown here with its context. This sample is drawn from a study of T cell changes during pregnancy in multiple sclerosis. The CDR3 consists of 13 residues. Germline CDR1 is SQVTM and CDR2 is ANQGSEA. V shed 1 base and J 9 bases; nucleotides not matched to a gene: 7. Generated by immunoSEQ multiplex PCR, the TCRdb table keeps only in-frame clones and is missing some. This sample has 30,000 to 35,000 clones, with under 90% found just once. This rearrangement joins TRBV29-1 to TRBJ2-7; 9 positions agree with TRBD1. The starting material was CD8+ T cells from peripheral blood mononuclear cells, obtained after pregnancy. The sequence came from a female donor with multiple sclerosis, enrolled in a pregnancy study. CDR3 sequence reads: CSVEGGQGTGQYF. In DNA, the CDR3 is TGCAGCGTTGAAGGAGGACAGGGGACGGGGCAGTACTTC.